This T cell receptor (beta chain) is from a study of blood T cell repertoires in COVID-19 (TCRdb year 2020). The study in broad terms: The collaborator samples originated in the United States, Italy and Spain and spanned the acute and convalescent phases of COVID-19. The prospective study material was composed of cDNA or gDNA derived from T cells, B-cell-depleted T cells, or PBMCs. Deeply sampled blood TCRbeta repertoires from subjects exposed to, actively infected with, or recovered from COVID-19 were included in the dataset. The repertoires were made available in a free public database intended to serve as a resource for research on the immune response to SARS-CoV-2. Samples were obtained from the ongoing ImmuneRACE study (first 160 participants) and from roughly 1,300 subjects provided by 6 global collaborators. Nearly every sample came with metadata listing a de-identified subject ID, COVID-19 status, age in years and sex. Where available, HLA class I and class II types were taken from metadata supplied by the sample provider and were not determined by assay-based typing. Paper-wide results and their limitations: How much clinical and demographic metadata was included differed by source and by participant, and the metadata was provided uncurated.

TCRbeta CDR3 regions were amplified from genomic DNA by means of the immunoSEQ Assay, a bias-controlled multiplex PCR. The authors' pipeline ran thus. Nucleated cell counts per sample were estimated from amplification of reference gene primers within the assay. Sequence reads were collapsed and filtered to measure the absolute abundance of every unique TCRbeta CDR3 rearrangement. For each sample, productive Simpson clonality was calculated as the square root of Simpson's diversity index across productive rearrangements. TCRdb took this table from immuneACCESS and kept in-frame rearrangements with V and J called. Such tables lack part of the clones; where checked against another copy, unresolved V genes explain under half of the gap, and the rest is unexplained. That table gives V, J and clone size, and the DNA gave D and trimming. This sample is represented by roughly 400,000 clones; around 90% of them were singletons. The ten biggest clones cover roughly 2% of the sample.

As for this clone: Its antigen target is currently unknown. Per-nucleotide qualities are absent, and no much larger clonotype sits a single base away.

In the prospective study, participants were about 18 to 95 years old, resided in approximately 22 geographic areas of the United States, and were enrolled through a virtual design. Cohort assignment in the prospective study relied on participant-reported clinical history from a screening survey and a study questionnaire. Each participant in the prospective study had whole blood, serum and a nasopharyngeal or oropharyngeal swab collected by mobile phlebotomists. Participants in the prospective study had the option to provide additional blood draws and questionnaires over a roughly 2-month period. Prospective study blood samples were shipped either frozen or at room temperature before DNA extraction. The germline V gene yields MNHEY for CDR1 and SVGAGI for CDR2. V and J are truncated by 2 bases and 8 bases respectively, leaving an intervening sequence of 12 bases. The CDR3 contains 13 residues, cysteine and phenylalanine counted. Only the CDR3 region is kept as DNA, spanning 39 bases read in frame from base 1.

The TCR was taken from a woman in her 40s with acute COVID-19. The V gene is TRBV6-5 and the J gene is TRBJ1-2; the D gene is perhaps TRBD1, from 5 matching bases. The sequenced sample consisted of PBMCs or T cells enriched from blood (not recorded which). Here is the DNA: TGTGCCAGCAGTTACAAGCAGGGTAGCGGCTACACCTTC. Protein translation: CASSYKQGSGYTF.